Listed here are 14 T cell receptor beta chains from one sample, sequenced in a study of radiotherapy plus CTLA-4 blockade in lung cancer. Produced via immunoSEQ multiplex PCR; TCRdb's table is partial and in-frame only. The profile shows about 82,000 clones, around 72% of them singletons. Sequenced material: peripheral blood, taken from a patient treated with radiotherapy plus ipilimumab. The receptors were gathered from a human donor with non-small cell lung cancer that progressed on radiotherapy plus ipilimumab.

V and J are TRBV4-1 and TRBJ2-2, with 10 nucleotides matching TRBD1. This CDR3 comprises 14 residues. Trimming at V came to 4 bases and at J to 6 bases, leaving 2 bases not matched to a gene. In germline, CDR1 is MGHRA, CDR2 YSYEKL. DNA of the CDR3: TGCGCCAGCAGCCTAGGACAGGGGGCCGGGGAGCTGTTTTTT. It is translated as CASSLGQGAGELFF.

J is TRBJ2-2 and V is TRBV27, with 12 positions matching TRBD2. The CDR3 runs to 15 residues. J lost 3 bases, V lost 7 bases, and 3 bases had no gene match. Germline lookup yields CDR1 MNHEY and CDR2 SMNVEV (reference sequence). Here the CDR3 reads CASTGTSGHTGELFF. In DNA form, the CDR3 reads TGTGCCAGCACCGGGACTAGCGGGCACACCGGGGAGCTGTTTTTT.

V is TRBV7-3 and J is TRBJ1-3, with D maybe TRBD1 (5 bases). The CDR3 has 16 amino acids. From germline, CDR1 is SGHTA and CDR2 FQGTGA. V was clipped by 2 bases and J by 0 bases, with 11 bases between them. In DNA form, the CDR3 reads TGTGCCAGCAGCTTAGGGGCCAGGGACTCTGGAAACACCATATATTTT. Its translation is CASSLGARDSGNTIYF.

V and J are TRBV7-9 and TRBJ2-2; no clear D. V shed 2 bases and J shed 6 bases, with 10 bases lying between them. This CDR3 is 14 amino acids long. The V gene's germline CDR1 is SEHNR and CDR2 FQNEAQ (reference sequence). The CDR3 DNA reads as TGTGCCAGCAGCTTAATGGGCGGTCCCGGGGAGCTGTTTTTT. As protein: CASSLMGGPGELFF. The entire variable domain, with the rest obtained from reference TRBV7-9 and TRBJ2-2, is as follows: DTGVSQNPRHKITKRGQNVTFRCDPISEHNRLYWYRQTLGQGPEFLTYFQNEAQLEKSRLLSDRFSAERPKGSFSTLEIQRTEQGDSAMYLCASSLMGGPGELFFGEGSRLTVL.

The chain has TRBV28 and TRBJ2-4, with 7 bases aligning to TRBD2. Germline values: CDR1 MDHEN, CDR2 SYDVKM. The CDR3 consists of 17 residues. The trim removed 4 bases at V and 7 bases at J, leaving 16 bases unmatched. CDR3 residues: CASSSYGRRGGVNIQYF. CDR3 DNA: TGTGCCAGCAGTTCATACGGGAGGAGGGGTGGAGTGAACATTCAGTACTTC.

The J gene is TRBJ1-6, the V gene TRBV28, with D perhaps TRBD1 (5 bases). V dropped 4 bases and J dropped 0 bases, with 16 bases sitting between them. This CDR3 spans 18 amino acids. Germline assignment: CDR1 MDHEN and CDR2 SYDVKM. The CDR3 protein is CASSSFGTASSYNSPLHF. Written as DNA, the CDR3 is TGTGCCAGCAGTTCATTCGGGACCGCGAGCTCCTATAATTCACCCCTCCACTTT.

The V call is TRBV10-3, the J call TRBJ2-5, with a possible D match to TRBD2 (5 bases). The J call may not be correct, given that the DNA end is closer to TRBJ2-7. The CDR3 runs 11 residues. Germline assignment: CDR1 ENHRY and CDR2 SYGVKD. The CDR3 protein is CAIRGRGEQYF. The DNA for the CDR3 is TGTGCCATCAGGGGGAGAGGCGAGCAGTACTTC.

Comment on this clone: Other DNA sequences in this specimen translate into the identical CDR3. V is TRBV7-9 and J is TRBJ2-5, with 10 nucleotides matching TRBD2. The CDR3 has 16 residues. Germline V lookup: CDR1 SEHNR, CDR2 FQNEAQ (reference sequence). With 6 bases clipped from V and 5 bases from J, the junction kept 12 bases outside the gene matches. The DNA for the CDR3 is TGTGCCAGCAGGCTAGCGGGAGCTACGGTTGCGGAGACCCAGTACTTC. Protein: CASRLAGATVAETQYF.

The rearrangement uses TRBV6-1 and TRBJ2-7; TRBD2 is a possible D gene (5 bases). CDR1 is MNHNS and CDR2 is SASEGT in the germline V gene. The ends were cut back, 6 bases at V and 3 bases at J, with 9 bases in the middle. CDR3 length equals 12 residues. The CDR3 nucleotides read TGTGCCAGCAGCGGACTGATCTACGAGCAGTACTTC. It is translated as CASSGLIYEQYF.

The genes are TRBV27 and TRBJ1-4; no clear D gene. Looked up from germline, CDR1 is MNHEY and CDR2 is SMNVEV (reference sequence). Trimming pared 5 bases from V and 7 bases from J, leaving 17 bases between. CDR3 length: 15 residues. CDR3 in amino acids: CASSLDPGGVEKLFF. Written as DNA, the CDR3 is TGTGCCAGCAGTCTTGACCCGGGAGGCGTTGAAAAACTGTTTTTT.

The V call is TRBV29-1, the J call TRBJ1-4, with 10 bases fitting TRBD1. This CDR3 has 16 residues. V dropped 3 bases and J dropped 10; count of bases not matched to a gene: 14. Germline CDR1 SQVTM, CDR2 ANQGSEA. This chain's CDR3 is CSVDEGDRGIMGKLFF. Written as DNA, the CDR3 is TGCAGCGTTGATGAAGGGGACAGGGGTATAATGGGAAAACTGTTTTTT. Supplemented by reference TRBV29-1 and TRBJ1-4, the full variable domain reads SAVISQKPSRDICQRGTSLTIQCQVDSQVTMMFWYRQQPGQSLTLIATANQGSEATYESGFVIDKFPISRPNLTFSTLTVSNMSPEDSSIYLCSVDEGDRGIMGKLFFGSGTQLSVL.

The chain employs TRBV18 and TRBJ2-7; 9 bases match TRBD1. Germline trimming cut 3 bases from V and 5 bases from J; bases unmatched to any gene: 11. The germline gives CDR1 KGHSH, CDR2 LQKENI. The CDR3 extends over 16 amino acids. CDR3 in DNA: TGTGCCAGCTCACCCTTTGCGGGACAGGGTCTCAACGAGCAGTACTTC. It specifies CASSPFAGQGLNEQYF.

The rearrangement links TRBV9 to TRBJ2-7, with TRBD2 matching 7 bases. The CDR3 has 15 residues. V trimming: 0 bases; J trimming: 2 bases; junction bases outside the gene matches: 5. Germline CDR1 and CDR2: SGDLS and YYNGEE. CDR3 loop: CASSVASSGTYEQYF. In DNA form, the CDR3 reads TGTGCCAGCAGCGTAGCCTCTAGCGGTACCTACGAGCAGTACTTC.

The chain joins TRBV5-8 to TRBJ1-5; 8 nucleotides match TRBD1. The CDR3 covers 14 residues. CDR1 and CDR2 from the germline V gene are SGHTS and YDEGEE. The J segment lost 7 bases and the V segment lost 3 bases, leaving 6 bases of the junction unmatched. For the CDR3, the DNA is TGTGCCAGCAGCTCCTTTGGACAGGGCCAGCCCCAGCATTTT. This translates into CASSSFGQGQPQHF.